Presented here are 9 T cell receptor beta chains from one specimen sequenced in a study of OX40 agonist ivuxolimab in advanced cancers. Some clones are missing from TCRdb's copy, which holds only in-frame ones; the method was immunoSEQ multiplex PCR. The data contain about 26,000 clones, 88% of them singletons. Sequenced material: CD4+ or CD8+ T cells sorted from blood, taken in a trial of the OX40 agonist ivuxolimab. The receptors come from an adult with an advanced solid tumor such as melanoma, head and neck, liver or kidney cancer.

The chain uses TRBV21-1 and TRBJ2-5; TRBD2 reflects the table's D call only, with no check against the DNA. TRBV21-1 represents a pseudogene. The CDR3 runs to 16 residues. The CDR3 loop reads CASRSLVATLSETQYF. Here the CDR3 DNA reads TGTGCCAGCAGGTCTTTGGTAGCTACACTTTCTGAGACCCAGTACTTC.

The J gene is TRBJ2-7, the V gene TRBV11-2, with 13 bases matching TRBD2. V lost 5 bases and J lost 4; bases outside the gene matches: 8. The CDR3 has 16 amino acids. Germline V gene sequence: CDR1 SGHAT, CDR2 FQNNGV. The CDR3 bases are TGTGCCAGCAGCCAACACCCGGGACTAGCGGGATACGAGCAGTACTTC. It specifies CASSQHPGLAGYEQYF.

The chain uses TRBV11-3 and TRBJ2-1, with TRBD2 matching 12 bases. CDR1 SGHNT and CDR2 YENEEA come from the germline V gene. This CDR3 is built from 16 residues. V shed 0 bases and J 6 bases; nucleotides not matched to a gene: 3. The CDR3 spells CASSLDGLAGFNEQFF. The CDR3, as DNA: TGTGCCAGCAGCTTAGATGGACTAGCGGGATTCAATGAGCAGTTCTTC.

The chain combines TRBV5-4 with TRBJ1-4; D is unclear. V was trimmed by 6 bases and J by 5 bases, leaving 8 bases between them. The CDR3 is made up of 12 amino acids. Germline CDR1 and CDR2: SGHNT and YYREEE (reference sequence). CDR3 DNA sequence: TGTGCCAGCACCGGCCAGAATGAAAAACTGTTTTTT. Amino acid sequence: CASTGQNEKLFF. The entire variable domain, with the rest obtained from reference TRBV5-4 and TRBJ1-4, is as follows: ETGVTQSPTHLIKTRGQQVTLRCSSQSGHNTVSWYQQALGQGPQFIFQYYREEENGRGNFPPRFSGLQFPNYSSELNVNALELDDSALYLCASTGQNEKLFFGSGTQLSVL.

This chain uses TRBV11-3 with TRBJ2-1; possibly TRBD1 or TRBD2 for D (5 bases each). The germline CDR1 and CDR2 sequences are SGHNT and YENEEA. The CDR3 is 15 residues long. Trimming stripped 0 bases from V and 0 bases from J, with 6 bases between. CDR3 region: CASSLEGVSYNEQFF. The CDR3 coding sequence is TGTGCCAGCAGCTTAGAGGGGGTCTCCTACAATGAGCAGTTCTTC.

V gene TRBV5-6 combines with J gene TRBJ2-1; a possible D gene is TRBD2 (6 bases). Between the trimmed V and J ends, which lost 0 bases and 7 bases, there was a span of 17 bases. Per germline, CDR1 SGHDT and CDR2 YYEEEE. This CDR3 spans 16 amino acids. CDR3 DNA: TGTGCCAGCAGCTTGGTGGGGGGTGCCGCGATTAATGAGCAGTTCTTC. As protein: CASSLVGGAAINEQFF.

CDR3 sequence reads: CASSVGVEFSGNTIYF. The CDR3, as DNA: TGTGCCAGCAGCGTAGGGGTCGAGTTCAGTGGAAACACCATATATTTT. J is TRBJ1-3 and V is TRBV9; no reliable D call. Deletions cut 0 bases from V and 3 bases from J, with 13 bases between. CDR3 size: 16 residues. Germline V gives CDR1 SGDLS, CDR2 YYNGEE. The full variable domain, its missing parts supplied by reference TRBV9 and TRBJ1-3, is DSGVTQTPKHLITATGQRVTLRCSPRSGDLSVYWYQQSLDQGLQFLIQYYNGEERAKGNILERFSAQQFPDLHSELNLSSLELGDSALYFCASSVGVEFSGNTIYFGEGSWLTVV.

The rearrangement links TRBV5-1 to TRBJ1-2, with TRBD1 matching over 7 bases. The V and J ends lost 2 bases and 2 bases, in that order; junction bases with no gene match: 15. The CDR3 consists of 18 residues. Looked up from germline, CDR1 is SGHRS and CDR2 is YFSETQ. For the CDR3, the DNA is TGCGCCAGCAGCTTCTTCTTAGACCCGGGACAGACAAACTATGGCTACACCTTC. Amino acids: CASSFFLDPGQTNYGYTF.

The chain uses TRBV19 and TRBJ1-1, with unresolved D. Per the germline V gene, CDR1 is LNHDA and CDR2 is SQIVND (reference sequence). Trimming stripped 10 bases from V and 3 bases from J, with 15 bases between. This CDR3 has 13 residues. The CDR3 DNA reads TGTGCCACTGACACGGGTCCGTACACTGAAGCTTTCTTT. It specifies CATDTGPYTEAFF.